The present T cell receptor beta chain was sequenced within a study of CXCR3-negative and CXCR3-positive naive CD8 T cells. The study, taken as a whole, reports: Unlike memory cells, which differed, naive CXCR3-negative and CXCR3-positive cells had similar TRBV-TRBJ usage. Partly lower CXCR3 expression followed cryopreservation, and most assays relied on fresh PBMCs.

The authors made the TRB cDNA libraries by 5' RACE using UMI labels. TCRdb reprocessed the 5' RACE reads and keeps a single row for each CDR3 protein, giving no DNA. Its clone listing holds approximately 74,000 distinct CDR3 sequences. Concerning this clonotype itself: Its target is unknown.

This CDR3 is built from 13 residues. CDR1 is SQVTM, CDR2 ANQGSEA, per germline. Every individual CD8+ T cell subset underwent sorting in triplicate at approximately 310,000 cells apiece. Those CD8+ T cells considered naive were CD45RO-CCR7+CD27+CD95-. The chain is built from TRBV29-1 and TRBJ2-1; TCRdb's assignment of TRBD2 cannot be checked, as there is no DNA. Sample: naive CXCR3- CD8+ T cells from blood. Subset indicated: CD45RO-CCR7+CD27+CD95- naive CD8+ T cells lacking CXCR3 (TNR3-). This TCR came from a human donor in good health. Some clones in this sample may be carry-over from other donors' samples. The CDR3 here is CSVSGGASNEQFF.